One T cell receptor (beta chain) is described in this entry. The sample belongs to a study of blood T cell repertoires in COVID-19. The overall study: Samples of COVID-19 (acute and convalescent) were obtained from the United States, Italy and Spain.

Participants were aged about 18 to 90 years, lived in over 20 US areas, and enrolled virtually. Cohorts were assigned according to the clinical history that participants reported. Between the trimmed V and J ends, which lost 5 bases and 4 bases, there was a span of 18 bases. The CDR3 sequence is 16 residues long. Germline assignment: CDR1 KGHSH and CDR2 LQKENI. Original processing notes: The assay estimated nucleated cells by amplifying reference gene primers. Method: immunoSEQ multiplex PCR; TCRdb's copy keeps in-frame clones and lacks some. V, J and clone size are taken as reported in that table, and D and trimming were inferred from the DNA itself. The table records 300,000 to 500,000 clones, 88% of them present only once.

Sequences were obtained from PBMCs or T cells enriched from blood (not recorded which). This chain links TRBV18 with TRBJ1-3; maybe TRBD1 (6 bases). The origin of this receptor is a woman in her 30s with acute COVID-19. CDR3 bases: TGTGCCAGCTCAGCCTTGACAGGAGGAAGCGGAAACACCATATATTTT. Amino acids: CASSALTGGSGNTIYF.